What follows are 23 T cell receptor beta chains derived from one specimen sequenced in a study of T cells in Graves' hyperthyroidism and ophthalmopathy. TCR beta CDR3 regions were amplified from RNA transcripts. The TCR CDR3 first-round RT-PCR relied on the HTBI primer set. TCRdb fed the multiplex PCR reads into MiXCR, producing one record per CDR3 protein. The table lists about 640,000 distinct CDR3 sequences, about 20% of them singletons. The sample comprised blood. The origin of the receptors is a man aged 25-45 years with Graves' ophthalmopathy.

This clonotype has just a few counts. The chain links TRBV5-6 to TRBJ2-7; a possible D gene is TRBD1 (5 bases). The V end was cut by 1 base, the J end by 2 bases, with 13 bases between. The CDR3 has 15 amino acids. Germline CDR1 SGHDT, CDR2 YYEEEE. CDR3 amino acids: CASSLMRRAAYEQYF. CDR3 sequence (DNA): TGTGCCAGCAGCTTGATGCGCAGGGCTGCCTACGAGCAGTACTTC.

This clonotype was seen more than once but under ten times. J is TRBJ2-7 and V is TRBV20-1; 9 nucleotides agree with TRBD1. The germline gives CDR1 DFQATT, CDR2 SNEGSKA (reference sequence). This CDR3 is built from 15 residues. Unmatched junction bases numbered 10, after V lost 3 bases and J lost 4 bases. CDR3 residues: CSASSPGQGPYEQYF. The DNA for the CDR3 is TGCAGTGCTAGCTCGCCGGGACAGGGTCCTTACGAGCAGTACTTC.

The table lists this clonotype with many counts. The rearrangement links TRBV5-1 to TRBJ1-1; 7 bases line up with TRBD1. In germline, CDR1 is SGHRS, CDR2 YFSETQ. This CDR3 contains 16 residues. Unmatched junction bases numbered 6, after V lost 1 base and J lost 0 bases. The CDR3: CASSLLGGGMNTEAFF. CDR3 DNA sequence: TGCGCCAGCAGCTTGTTGGGAGGGGGCATGAACACTGAAGCTTTCTTT.

V is TRBV7-6 and J is TRBJ1-1, with TRBD1 matching 11 bases. Losses at the gene ends were 5 bases for V and 5 bases for J; bases not matched to a gene: 7. Germline V CDR1 and CDR2: SGHVS, FNYEAQ. The length of the CDR3 is 15 residues. The CDR3 DNA is TGTGCCAGCAGCACCGGGACAGGGGGTTTGACTGAAGCTTTCTTT. This gives the protein CASSTGTGGLTEAFF. The full variable domain, its missing parts supplied by reference TRBV7-6 and TRBJ1-1, is GAGVSQSPRYKVTKRGQDVALRCDPISGHVSLYWYRQALGQGPEFLTYFNYEAQQDKSGLPNDRFSAERPEGSISTLTIQRTEQRDSAMYRCASSTGTGGLTEAFFGQGTRLTVV.

Of note for this clonotype: A clone one base away is much larger, so this may be a read error. The genes are TRBV3-1 and TRBJ1-3; weak D call: TRBD1 (6 bases). The CDR3 is 14 amino acids. The V gene's germline CDR1 is LGHDT and CDR2 YNNKEL (reference sequence). CDR3 protein: CASSPTGSGNTVYF. DNA of the CDR3: TGTGCCAGCAGCCCGACAGGCTCTGGAAACACCGTATATTTT.

This clonotype appeared a few times. The chain carries TRBV28 and TRBJ2-7; 9 positions agree with TRBD1. CDR3 size: 15 residues. In germline, CDR1 is MDHEN, CDR2 SYDVKM. Trimming at V came to 5 bases and at J to 6 bases, leaving 11 bases not matched to a gene. CDR3 sequence (DNA): TGTGCCAGCAGTCCCTACGGGGACAGGGTATCCGAGCAGTACTTC. Its protein is CASSPYGDRVSEQYF.

This clonotype was observed a few times. The genes are TRBV28 and TRBJ2-1; D ambiguous. There are 15 residues in the CDR3. CDR1 and CDR2 (germline): MDHEN, SYDVKM. Trimming stripped 6 bases from V and 3 bases from J, with 15 bases between. The CDR3 protein is CASSSLERIYNEQFF. The CDR3 DNA reads as TGTGCCAGCAGCTCTTTGGAGAGGATCTACAATGAGCAGTTCTTC. Full variable domain (remainder filled in from reference TRBV28 and TRBJ2-1): DVKVTQSSRYLVKRTGEKVFLECVQDMDHENMFWYRQDPGLGLRLIYFSYDVKMKEKGDIPEGYSVSREKKERFSLILESASTNQTSMYLCASSSLERIYNEQFFGPGTRLTVL.

The genes are TRBV11-3 and TRBJ2-2; no definite D call. Looked up from germline, CDR1 is SGHNT and CDR2 is YENEEA. CDR3 length: 12 residues. V shed 6 bases and J shed 7 bases, with 9 bases lying between them. Written as DNA, the CDR3 is TGTGCCAGCAGAGTAGGTCACGGGGAGCTGTTTTTT. Residues: CASRVGHGELFF.

There are many counts of this clonotype. The chain recombines TRBV30 with TRBJ2-7, with 7 bases that match TRBD1. The CDR3 runs to 15 residues. With 0 bases clipped from V and 6 bases from J, the junction kept 11 bases outside the gene matches. Per the germline V gene, CDR1 is GTSNPN and CDR2 is SVGIG (reference sequence). CDR3 residues: CAWSVLGTVSPEQYF. CDR3 bases: TGTGCCTGGAGTGTATTAGGGACAGTATCACCCGAGCAGTACTTC.

This clonotype was counted a single time. The rearrangement uses TRBV6-1 and TRBJ1-6; D gene ambiguous. CDR3 length equals 17 residues. CDR1 and CDR2 (germline): MNHNS, SASEGT. V was pared by 5 bases and J by 0 bases, with 14 bases between. CDR3 in amino acids: CASSLGLRSSYNSPLHF. CDR3 bases: TGTGCCAGCAGTCTCGGACTGAGAAGCTCCTATAATTCACCCCTCCACTTT.

This clonotype was observed a handful of times. This chain uses TRBV6-1 with TRBJ2-7; 9 bases fit TRBD2. The CDR3 is made up of 14 amino acids. J was trimmed by 6 bases and V by 7 bases; bases with no gene match: 10. Germline lookup yields CDR1 MNHNS and CDR2 SASEGT. The chain's CDR3 is CASKGELTSGEQYF. CDR3 in DNA: TGTGCCAGCAAGGGCGAGCTGACTAGCGGCGAGCAGTACTTC.

This clonotype was detected many times. J is TRBJ1-1 and V is TRBV20-1; D not resolved. The CDR3 is made up of 13 amino acids. Germline CDR1 is DFQATT and CDR2 is SNEGSKA (reference sequence). V was trimmed by 6 bases and J by 1 base, leaving 12 bases between them. The CDR3 region is CSARRASNTEAFF. In DNA, the CDR3 is TGCAGTGCCCGACGGGCTTCGAACACTGAAGCTTTCTTT.

Regarding this clonotype: Because it lacks the conserved phenylalanine or tryptophan at the end, this CDR3 is likely a read error. The genes are TRBV20-1 and TRBJ1-1; D gene ambiguous. V lost 3 bases to trimming and J lost 1 base, with 6 bases between them. Germline CDR1 and CDR2: DFQATT and SNEGSKA (reference sequence). This CDR3 is built from 12 residues. The CDR3 DNA follows: TGCAGTGCTAGTTTCCAGAACACTGAAGCTTTCCTT. Translating gives CSASFQNTEAFL.

In this sample, this clonotype turned up a few times. V and J are TRBV4-1 and TRBJ1-1, with a tentative D call TRBD1 (6 bases). V was clipped by 1 base and J by 1 base, with 10 bases between them. The CDR3 covers 15 residues. In germline, CDR1 is MGHRA, CDR2 YSYEKL. The CDR3 DNA reads TGCGCCAGCAGCCAAGTCAGGGGAGGGAACACTGAAGCTTTCTTT. Encoded protein: CASSQVRGGNTEAFF.

This clonotype was detected only a few times. The chain has TRBV4-3 and TRBJ2-5; D gene uncertain. The CDR3 contains 15 residues. V was shortened by 0 bases and J by 5 bases, with 13 bases between the two germline ends. CDR1 LGHNA and CDR2 YSLEER come from the germline V gene. CDR3 protein: CASSQDQMGWETQYF. CDR3 DNA: TGCGCCAGCAGCCAAGATCAAATGGGTTGGGAGACCCAGTACTTC.

In its sample, this clonotype was seen many times. The V and J genes are TRBV11-2 and TRBJ1-1, with D uncertain. The CDR3 runs to 16 residues. Germline-derived CDR1 and CDR2 are SGHAT and FQNNGV. Trimming removed 1 base at V and 0 bases at J, with 12 bases between. This CDR3 is CASSLGHNVMNTEAFF. The CDR3 nucleotides read TGTGCCAGCAGCTTAGGGCACAACGTTATGAACACTGAAGCTTTCTTT.

The rearrangement links TRBV2 to TRBJ2-7, with TRBD1 matching over 7 bases. V trimming: 6 bases; J trimming: 3 bases; junction bases outside the gene matches: 8. The germline V gene has CDR1 SNHLY and CDR2 FYNNEI. The CDR3 contains 14 residues. The CDR3 loop reads CASRLDRMGYEQYF. The DNA of the CDR3 is TGTGCCAGCAGATTGGACAGGATGGGCTACGAGCAGTACTTC.

This clonotype has a handful of counts. The gene calls are TRBV6-6 and TRBJ2-1, with D tentatively TRBD2 (6 bases). The CDR3 is 16 amino acids. The V end was cut by 2 bases, the J end by 1 base, with 12 bases between. Per the germline V gene, CDR1 is MNHNY and CDR2 is SVGAGI (reference sequence). The CDR3 region is CASSYGLAMSYNEQFF. In DNA, the CDR3 is TGTGCCAGCAGTTACGGGCTAGCGATGTCCTACAATGAGCAGTTCTTC.

V usage is TRBV27 and J usage is TRBJ2-3, with TRBD2 matching 14 bases. Germline values: CDR1 MNHEY, CDR2 SMNVEV (reference sequence). V shed 2 bases and J 1 base; nucleotides not matched to a gene: 11. The CDR3 is 20 residues long. The CDR3, as DNA: TGTGCCAGCAGTTTAGTCGTGGGGACTAGCGGGAGCTCGGGCACAGATACGCAGTATTTT. This sequence encodes CASSLVVGTSGSSGTDTQYF.

This clonotype turned up a few times. The chain uses TRBV5-5 and TRBJ2-7; D is ambiguous. V was pared by 1 base and J by 2 bases, with 10 bases between. Germline V gives CDR1 SGHKS, CDR2 YYEKEE (reference sequence). The CDR3 has 14 amino acids. CDR3 residues: CASSLSYSTYEQYF. The CDR3 DNA is TGTGCCAGCAGCTTGTCATACAGTACCTACGAGCAGTACTTC.

This clonotype came up a few times. This sequence joins TRBV30 and TRBJ2-1, with D tentatively TRBD2 (6 bases). The DNA end lines up better with TRBJ2-7; the J call may be wrong. This CDR3 region has 13 residues. Germline V CDR1 and CDR2: GTSNPN, SVGIG (reference sequence). The CDR3 spells CAWARRDYNEQYF. CDR3 bases: TGTGCCTGGGCACGGCGGGATTACAATGAGCAGTACTTC.

V is TRBV7-8 and J is TRBJ1-3, with a tentative D call TRBD1 (6 bases). V was cut by 2 bases and J by 2 bases, with 10 bases left in between. The CDR3 consists of 15 residues. The germline gives CDR1 SGHVS, CDR2 FQNEAQ. The CDR3 bases are TGTGCCAGCAGCTTAACAGGGCAGGCTGGAAACACCATATATTTT. Protein product: CASSLTGQAGNTIYF.

This clonotype was found a few times. J is TRBJ1-5 and V is TRBV19; the D is unclear. The CDR3 is 17 residues long. Germline-derived CDR1 and CDR2 are LNHDA and SQIVND (reference sequence). V was clipped by 5 bases and J by 0 bases, with 17 bases between them. The DNA for the CDR3 is TGTGCCAGTAGTCCCCCCGGGCTTTCATATAGCAATCAGCCCCAGCATTTT. Its translation: CASSPPGLSYSNQPQHF.